The 26 T cell receptor beta chains presented below share a single source sample, sequenced in a study of cytomegalovirus exposure and HLA in healthy donors. PCR was performed using 60 Vbeta and 13 Jbeta primers. Profiling relied on immunoSEQ multiplex PCR, and the TCRdb table lists in-frame clones only, not all of them. The sample holds some 100,000 clones, roughly 82% seen once. Sequencing was done on a sample of PBMCs. The origin of the receptors is a woman under 30 in good health and CMV-seronegative.

This clone was detected only a few times. The rearrangement links TRBV7-8 to TRBJ1-1; D call uncertain. Germline CDR1 reads SGHVS; CDR2 reads FQNEAQ. The CDR3 covers 14 residues. V was pared by 4 bases and J by 0 bases, with 9 bases between. The CDR3 here is CASSSVFVNTEAFF. The DNA for the CDR3 is TGTGCCAGCAGCTCCGTCTTTGTGAACACTGAAGCTTTCTTT.

The chain employs TRBV6-5 and TRBJ1-2; tentatively, D is TRBD1 (5 bases). Trimming pared 0 bases from V and 8 bases from J, leaving 13 bases between. This CDR3 comprises 14 residues. Germline V lookup: CDR1 MNHEY, CDR2 SVGAGI. CDR3 in amino acids: CASSYSSRAGGYTF. CDR3 coding DNA: TGTGCCAGCAGTTACTCGAGCAGGGCTGGGGGCTACACCTTC.

The chain combines TRBV6-5 with TRBJ2-7, with 7 bases lining up with TRBD1. This CDR3 is built from 14 residues. CDR1 MNHEY and CDR2 SVGAGI come from the germline V gene. V dropped 0 bases and J dropped 7; count of bases not matched to a gene: 6. The CDR3 coding sequence is TGTGCCAGCAGTTACTCGAAGGGGGCTGGTGAGCAGTACTTC. Protein product: CASSYSKGAGEQYF.

This chain connects TRBV19 to TRBJ1-1; 8 bases are a match to TRBD1. Germline CDR1 is LNHDA and CDR2 is SQIVND (reference sequence). The CDR3 length is 14 residues. V trimming: 3 bases; J trimming: 2 bases; junction bases outside the gene matches: 2. CDR3 sequence reads: CASSMDRVNTEAFF. The CDR3 DNA reads as TGTGCCAGTAGTATGGACAGGGTAAACACTGAAGCTTTCTTT.

V usage is TRBV28 and J usage is TRBJ2-3; 8 bases map to TRBD2. Trimming at V came to 4 bases and at J to 7 bases, leaving 16 bases not matched to a gene. This CDR3 region has 17 residues. Germline V gene data show CDR1 as MDHEN and CDR2 as SYDVKM. The CDR3 protein is CASSSGTWAGGPYTQYF. The CDR3 DNA follows: TGTGCCAGCAGTTCGGGAACGTGGGCGGGGGGCCCTTATACGCAGTATTTT.

The chain employs TRBV11-3 and TRBJ2-3; TRBD2 aligns across 14 bases. The length of the CDR3 is 18 residues. Trimming took 4 bases from V and 4 from J; bases not matched to a gene: 10. From germline, CDR1 is SGHNT and CDR2 YENEEA. The CDR3 sequence is CASSSQSGLAGGSDTQYF. The CDR3 nucleotides are TGTGCCAGCAGCTCCCAATCCGGACTAGCGGGGGGTTCAGATACGCAGTATTTT.

This rearrangement joins TRBV7-2 to TRBJ2-5; possible D gene TRBD2, 5 bases. CDR3 length: 14 residues. V shed 4 bases and J shed 5 bases, with 14 bases lying between them. Germline CDR1 reads SGHTA; CDR2 reads FQGNSA. The CDR3 sequence is CASSSPGRWETQYF. CDR3 nucleotides: TGTGCCAGCAGCTCCCCGGGGAGATGGGAGACCCAGTACTTC. Drawing the rest from reference TRBV7-2 and TRBJ2-5, the complete variable domain is GAGVSQSPSNKVTEKGKDVELRCDPISGHTALYWYRQSLGQGLEFLIYFQGNSAPDKSGLPSDRFSAERTGGSVSTLTIQRTQQEDSAVYLCASSSPGRWETQYFGPGTRLLVL.

This chain links TRBV6-4 with TRBJ2-7; 14 bases agree with TRBD2. V gave up 7 bases and J gave up 4 bases; unmatched junction bases: 12. The length of the CDR3 is 17 residues. Germline V gives CDR1 MRHNA, CDR2 SNTAGT. CDR3 DNA: TGTGCCAGCACCCAGGGACTAGCGGGAGATGGGATATACGAGCAGTACTTC. This sequence encodes CASTQGLAGDGIYEQYF.

The chain has TRBV7-9 and TRBJ1-2; D possibly corresponds to TRBD1 (6 bases). Germline assignment: CDR1 SEHNR and CDR2 FQNEAQ (reference sequence). The CDR3 sequence is 11 residues long. The CDR3: CSAGDIYGYTF. CDR3 DNA sequence: TGTTCCGCAGGGGATATATATGGCTACACCTTC.

V is TRBV10-3 and J is TRBJ2-1; TRBD2 matches at 10 bases. V shed 1 base and J 7 bases; nucleotides not matched to a gene: 13. The CDR3 is 18 amino acids. CDR1 ENHRY and CDR2 SYGVKD come from the germline V gene. The CDR3 loop reads CAISEFLRLAGAVNEQFF. As DNA, the CDR3 is TGTGCCATCAGTGAGTTTCTCCGCCTAGCGGGAGCCGTGAATGAGCAGTTCTTC.

The sample holds a few counts of this clone. The chain combines TRBV7-2 with TRBJ2-3; tentatively, D is TRBD2 (5 bases). The CDR3 contains 14 residues. CDR1 SGHTA and CDR2 FQGNSA come from the germline V gene. Trimming removed 5 bases at V and 6 bases at J, with 15 bases between. CDR3 in DNA: TGTGCCAGCAGCCTCGCCTCTAGCAAGGATACGCAGTATTTT. Amino acid sequence: CASSLASSKDTQYF.

The chain is built from TRBV4-1 and TRBJ1-2; D not certain. V lost 2 bases to trimming and J lost 0 bases, with 4 bases between them. Germline-derived CDR1 and CDR2 are MGHRA and YSYEKL. The CDR3 has 13 residues. The CDR3 loop is CASSQPANYGYTF. The DNA for the CDR3 is TGCGCCAGCAGCCAACCTGCTAACTATGGCTACACCTTC.

In its sample, this clone was seen once. The chain employs TRBV28 and TRBJ1-3; 10 bases are shared with TRBD1. This CDR3 region has 14 residues. Germline V CDR1 and CDR2: MDHEN, SYDVKM. Trimming at V came to 6 bases and at J to 2 bases, leaving 1 base not matched to a gene. CDR3 residues: CASRTGGAGNTIYF. In DNA, the CDR3 is TGTGCCAGCAGGACAGGGGGCGCTGGAAACACCATATATTTT.

In this sample, this clone turned up once. The CDR3 sequence: CASSFGTSGSIYNEQFF. As DNA, the CDR3 is TGTGCCAGCAGCTTTGGGACTAGCGGGAGTATCTACAATGAGCAGTTCTTC. The chain employs TRBV11-3 and TRBJ2-1; 14 nucleotides align to TRBD2. V was clipped by 3 bases and J by 3 bases; unmatched bases: 4. This CDR3 comprises 17 residues. The germline CDR1 and CDR2 sequences are SGHNT and YENEEA.

V gene TRBV28 combines with J gene TRBJ1-2; D might be TRBD1 (6 bases). The CDR3 has 12 amino acids. CDR1 and CDR2 (germline): MDHEN, SYDVKM. V was cut by 5 bases and J by 5 bases, with 9 bases left in between. Here the CDR3 reads CASSKQGYGYTF. Here the CDR3 DNA reads TGTGCCAGCAGTAAACAGGGTTATGGCTACACCTTC.

CDR3 region: CASTEDRPQETQYF. CDR3 bases: TGTGCCAGCACCGAGGACAGGCCGCAAGAGACCCAGTACTTC. The gene calls are TRBV6-6 and TRBJ2-5; TRBD1 matches at 7 bases. Trimming took 7 bases from V and 2 from J; bases not matched to a gene: 7. Germline-derived CDR1 and CDR2 are MNHNY and SVGAGI (reference sequence). CDR3 length equals 14 residues.

The rearrangement joins TRBV6-1 to TRBJ2-1, with a possible D match to TRBD2 (6 bases). V was pared by 4 bases and J by 8 bases, with 18 bases between. Per germline, CDR1 MNHNS and CDR2 SASEGT. This CDR3 contains 15 residues. The CDR3 region is CASSAYLALEDEQFF. DNA of the CDR3: TGTGCCAGCAGTGCATATCTAGCGCTAGAGGATGAGCAGTTCTTC.

This clone has only one observation. This rearrangement joins TRBV7-2 to TRBJ2-5; a weak D match, TRBD2 (6 bases). CDR3 length: 16 amino acids. The germline V and J ends were trimmed by 5 bases and 5 bases, with 21 bases remaining between them. From germline, CDR1 is SGHTA and CDR2 FQGNSA. CDR3 amino acids: CASSTRGSGDGETQYF. The CDR3 bases are TGTGCCAGCAGCACCCGGGGTAGCGGAGATGGGGAGACCCAGTACTTC.

The J gene is TRBJ2-1, the V gene TRBV7-9; weak D call: TRBD2 (6 bases). The CDR3 totals 16 residues. The V gene lost 4 bases and the J gene lost 5 bases, with 18 bases spanning the gap. Germline V lookup: CDR1 SEHNR, CDR2 FQNEAQ (reference sequence). The CDR3 sequence is CASSSPGTGFDNEQFF. The CDR3 DNA sequence: TGTGCCAGCAGCTCTCCCGGGACTGGTTTTGACAATGAGCAGTTCTTC. Full variable domain (rest looked up from reference TRBV7-9 and TRBJ2-1): DTGVSQNPRHKITKRGQNVTFRCDPISEHNRLYWYRQTLGQGPEFLTYFQNEAQLEKSRLLSDRFSAERPKGSFSTLEIQRTEQGDSAMYLCASSSPGTGFDNEQFFGPGTRLTVL.

This clone has just a few counts. The rearrangement joins TRBV6-1 to TRBJ2-5; 8 positions match TRBD2. V was clipped by 8 bases and J by 7 bases; unmatched bases: 6. CDR1 and CDR2 (germline): MNHNS, SASEGT. The CDR3 has 12 amino acids. CDR3 residues: CASLTSAGTQYF. The CDR3 DNA reads TGTGCCAGCCTGACTAGCGCTGGGACCCAGTACTTC.

This clone occurred a few times. The J gene is TRBJ2-1, the V gene TRBV29-1; TRBD2 matches 10 bases. This CDR3 region has 14 residues. V lost 4 bases and J lost 4; bases outside the gene matches: 4. Germline V CDR1 and CDR2: SQVTM, ANQGSEA. CDR3 protein: CSVVTSGPYNEQFF. The CDR3 nucleotides are TGCAGCGTTGTGACTAGCGGGCCGTACAATGAGCAGTTCTTC.

The chain combines TRBV18 with TRBJ2-1, with a weak D call TRBD2 (5 bases). Trimming shortened V by 8 bases and J by 2 bases, and 16 bases separated the two germline ends. The CDR3 is made up of 15 amino acids. Germline-derived CDR1 and CDR2 are KGHSH and LQKENI. Here the CDR3 reads CASTSTSGPYNEQFF. The CDR3 DNA follows: TGTGCCAGCACCAGTACAAGCGGCCCCTACAATGAGCAGTTCTTC.

This clone is a singleton in its sample. V gene TRBV25-1 combines with J gene TRBJ2-7; possible D gene TRBD1, 6 bases. This CDR3 has 15 amino acids. Per germline, CDR1 MGHDK and CDR2 SYGVNS. Deletions cut 3 bases from V and 6 bases from J, with 18 bases between. CDR3 in amino acids: CASSDNRENPFEQYF. The CDR3 DNA reads TGTGCCAGCAGTGATAACAGGGAAAATCCTTTCGAGCAGTACTTC.

The rearrangement joins TRBV5-4 to TRBJ2-7; 8 bases line up with TRBD1. The CDR3 has 14 amino acids. The junction had 8 bases not matched to a gene; V was cut back by 4 bases and J by 5 bases. Germline CDR1 is SGHNT and CDR2 is YYREEE (reference sequence). Written as DNA, the CDR3 is TGTGCCAGCAGCCCGAGGACAGGGAAGAACGAGCAGTACTTC. Translating it yields CASSPRTGKNEQYF.

This chain connects TRBV11-3 to TRBJ1-3; 7 bases fit TRBD1. The CDR3 has 15 amino acids. Germline assignment: CDR1 SGHNT and CDR2 YENEEA. V lost 5 bases to trimming and J lost 3 bases; unmatched junction nucleotides: 7. The CDR3 loop is CASSQATGVGNTIYF. The DNA for the CDR3 is TGTGCCAGCAGCCAAGCTACAGGGGTTGGAAACACCATATATTTT.

This clone was observed a single time. The CDR3 DNA follows: TGCAGCGTCGTAGGGACAGGGGGCGTAGATACGCAGTATTTT. It yields the protein CSVVGTGGVDTQYF. V and J are TRBV29-1 and TRBJ2-3; 12 bases align to TRBD1. V trimming: 6 bases; J trimming: 5 bases; junction bases outside the gene matches: 6. CDR1 and CDR2 (germline): SQVTM, ANQGSEA. There are 14 residues in the CDR3.